The present entry profiles one T cell receptor beta chain with its context. Its antigen is still unknown. Sequenced by immunoSEQ multiplex PCR; TCRdb stores in-frame clones only, minus some. The repertoire holds about 18,000 clones, with around 86% as singletons. This record belongs to a study of neoadjuvant nivolumab and ipilimumab in lung cancer. Study-wide results and limits: Only a small number of samples underwent TCR sequencing. TCR richness and clonality were higher in tumors than adjacent uninvolved lung. From pretherapy to surgery, tumor richness and clonality rose with dual therapy.

CDR3 length: 13 residues. The V and J ends lost 4 bases and 0 bases respectively, with 9 bases between them. CDR1 and CDR2 from the germline V gene are SQVTM and ANQGSEA. This TCR derives from an adult with non-small cell lung cancer. The sequences come from peripheral blood, collected before neoadjuvant nivolumab, alone or with ipilimumab. The rearrangement uses TRBV29-1 and TRBJ1-2; possibly TRBD1 for D (6 bases). The CDR3 DNA reads as TGCAGCGTTGGGGGACATTCTAACTATGGCTACACCTTC. Translated: CSVGGHSNYGYTF.